This is a list of T cell receptor beta chains from one sample in a study of cytomegalovirus exposure and HLA in healthy donors. TCRdb's copy holds only in-frame clones and misses some; the assay was immunoSEQ multiplex PCR. Among about 200,000 clones, 82% were seen once, and the ten largest hold 0.098%. Sequenced: PBMCs. The receptor set was obtained from a boy between 2 and 10 years old in good health and CMV-seronegative. Both conserved end residues are trimmed from each CDR3.

V gene: TRBV19
CDR3 length: 12
CDR3 protein: ASSIGVEGEKLF

V gene: TRBV7-9
CDR3 length: 12
CDR3 protein: ASSAGQGKLKLF

V gene: TRBV15
CDR3 length: 12
CDR3 protein: ATALGREDHEQF

V gene: TRBV7-6
CDR3 length: 12
CDR3 protein: ASSRGPFTGELF

V gene: TRBV4-3
CDR3 length: 17
CDR3 protein: ASSHLGASGGRSTDTQY

V gene: TRBV7-9
CDR3 length: 15
CDR3 protein: ASSLNAFRTGFYGYT

V gene: TRBV7-9
CDR3 length: 14
CDR3 protein: ASRPAWTGEGNEQF

V gene: TRBV7-9
CDR3 length: 14
CDR3 protein: ASSSPALGRTDTQY

V gene: TRBV4-1
CDR3 length: 13
CDR3 protein: ASSNPGGGADTQY

V gene: TRBV5-1
CDR3 length: 14
CDR3 protein: ASSLPMDSSYNEQF

V gene: TRBV5-3
CDR3 length: 12
CDR3 protein: ARRIGTAPNTIY

V gene: TRBV27
CDR3 length: 20
CDR3 protein: ASSLWWDRGLGELSGANVLT

V gene: TRBV7-2
CDR3 length: 16
CDR3 protein: ASSLALLTGIVRETQY

V gene: TRBV13
CDR3 length: 14
CDR3 protein: ASSSRLAVSYNEQF

V gene: TRBV2
CDR3 length: 10
CDR3 protein: ASSDRGGEAF

V gene: TRBV5-1
CDR3 length: 13
CDR3 protein: ASSLAREQTGELF

V gene: TRBV28
CDR3 length: 13
CDR3 protein: ASGKAGVINTEAF

V gene: TRBV7-9
CDR3 length: 12
CDR3 protein: SSSRGQGADEQY

V gene: TRBV4-2
CDR3 length: 12
CDR3 protein: ASSQVGRGHEAF

V gene: TRBV18
CDR3 length: 12
CDR3 protein: ASSRGGVASEAF

V gene: TRBV4-3
CDR3 length: 15
CDR3 protein: ASSQVPSGIQYPEQF

V gene: TRBV2
CDR3 length: 13
CDR3 protein: ASSELPHRRDTQY

V gene: TRBV5-1
CDR3 length: 13
CDR3 protein: ASSYQDRALETQY

V gene: TRBV2
CDR3 length: 8
CDR3 protein: ASRAGEQF

V gene: TRBV6-5
CDR3 length: 11
CDR3 protein: ASSLPFRNEQF

V gene: TRBV19
CDR3 length: 12
CDR3 protein: ASRERLRGQPQH

V gene: TRBV4-1
CDR3 length: 12
CDR3 protein: ASSQDTGKETQY

V gene: TRBV6-6
CDR3 length: 14
CDR3 protein: ASSYTSGTGEEKLF

V gene: TRBV7-9
CDR3 length: 12
CDR3 protein: ASSPRTGSSPLH

V gene: TRBV6-5
CDR3 length: 13
CDR3 protein: ASSYHTRGSDTQY

V gene: TRBV4-1
CDR3 length: 14
CDR3 protein: ASSQGSTGNNYGYT

V gene: TRBV25-1
CDR3 length: 14
CDR3 protein: ASSERGPLRPYEQY

V gene: TRBV19
CDR3 length: 13
CDR3 protein: ASREQGRVNQPQH

V gene: TRBV6-6
CDR3 length: 12
CDR3 protein: ASSYFGSNYGYT

V gene: TRBV2
CDR3 length: 8
CDR3 protein: AAGGNTIY

V gene: TRBV5-8
CDR3 length: 14
CDR3 protein: ASSPGTFLGGNTIY

V gene: TRBV5-1
CDR3 length: 14
CDR3 protein: ASSPGTSGGINTQY

V gene: TRBV21-1
CDR3 length: 15
CDR3 protein: ASSKGGSLRPSYEQY

V gene: TRBV27
CDR3 length: 18
CDR3 protein: ASSSLAGAPFEGNTGELF

V gene: TRBV5-5
CDR3 length: 15
CDR3 protein: ASSLENDRGPSYEQY

V gene: TRBV7-2
CDR3 length: 11
CDR3 protein: ASSPPGETEAF

V gene: TRBV20-1
CDR3 length: 9
CDR3 protein: SARGQGAAF

V gene: TRBV5-1
CDR3 length: 12
CDR3 protein: ASSPSGGEYGVY

V gene: TRBV2
CDR3 length: 9
CDR3 protein: ASGPYNEQF

V gene: TRBV6-1
CDR3 length: 11
CDR3 protein: ASNQGYGYEQY

V gene: TRBV4-3
CDR3 length: 13
CDR3 protein: ASSLRTASFYGYT

V gene: TRBV2
CDR3 length: 12
CDR3 protein: ASRLTGEQNTIY

V gene: TRBV21-1
CDR3 length: 12
CDR3 protein: ASSKVAGRDEQF

V gene: TRBV5-1
CDR3 length: 16
CDR3 protein: ASSLRHRGTGNSYEQY

V gene: TRBV7-2
CDR3 length: 10
CDR3 protein: ASSHARREAF

V gene: TRBV10-3
CDR3 length: 14
CDR3 protein: AISDRGQGTNTEAF